A selection of T cell receptor beta chains follows, all from one sample in a study of technical replicates of blood from several donors. Assay used: immunoSEQ multiplex PCR; TCRdb lists only in-frame clones, some missing. Among about 84,000 clones, 97% were seen once, and the ten largest hold 0.15% to 0.2%. The sequenced sample consisted of T cells isolated from PBMCs. Source of these receptors: a human donor in good health. CDR3s include the opening cysteine and the closing phenylalanine or tryptophan. Fields, in order: V gene, clone size, D gene, J gene, CDR3 DNA, CDR3 protein. A D gene is named only where the DNA matches it firmly. The size entry is marked missing in some rows and otherwise reads once, few, many or a size class.

TRBV7-8	-	-	TRBJ2-3	TGTGCCAGCGCAGGATCCCAAAATACGCAGTATTTT	CASAGSQNTQYF
TRBV7-9	once	-	TRBJ2-1	TGTGCCAGCAGCCTTGACAGATACAATGAGCAGTTCTTC	CASSLDRYNEQFF
TRBV28	-	-	TRBJ1-2	TGTGCCAGCAGTAAAAAGGCGCGGGTCTTATATGGCTACACCTTC	CASSKKARVLYGYTF
TRBV7-6	-	-	TRBJ1-3	TGTGCCAGCAGCTTAGGGTCAGGACTTGGTTCTGGAAACACCATATATTTT	CASSLGSGLGSGNTIYF
TRBV10-1	once	TRBD2	TRBJ2-7	TGCGCCAGCAGTGCGTGGCGGGAGGGCTCCGAGCAGTACTTC	CASSAWREGSEQYF
TRBV11-2	-	-	TRBJ2-3	TGTGCCAGCAGCTTACCCTCTACAGATACGCAGTATTTT	CASSLPSTDTQYF
TRBV7-8	-	-	TRBJ1-1	TGTGCCAGCAGTTTCGAGGGCCTTGAAGCTTTCTTT	CASSFEGLEAFF
TRBV2	-	TRBD2	TRBJ2-1	TGTGCCAGCAGCCAACTAGCGGGGAAGACGGAGTTCTTC	CASSQLAGKTEFF
TRBV6-1	-	TRBD2	TRBJ2-7	TGTGCCAGCAGTGAATACTTCGCTAGCGGCTACGAGCAGTACTTC	CASSEYFASGYEQYF
TRBV5-1	-	TRBD1	TRBJ2-2	TGCGCCAGCAGCTTGGCCTTGGGGACAGTTCACGGGGAGCTGTTTTTT	CASSLALGTVHGELFF
TRBV5-5	-	TRBD2	TRBJ2-7	TGTGCCAGCAGCCCGAGTCTAGCGGGTTCCCAGCAGTACTTC	CASSPSLAGSQQYF
TRBV18	-	-	TRBJ1-2	TGTGCCAGCTCACCGAGTGGGGGGACGTTCTATGGCTACACCTTC	CASSPSGGTFYGYTF
TRBV5-1	-	TRBD2	TRBJ2-1	TGCGCCAGCAGCTTGGGACTAGCGGTCTACAATGAGCAGTTCTTC	CASSLGLAVYNEQFF
TRBV27	-	TRBD2	TRBJ2-1	TGTGCCAGCAGTCCAGCGGGGGGTTACAATGAGCAGTTCTTC	CASSPAGGYNEQFF
TRBV29-1	-	-	TRBJ2-1	TGCAGCGTTGAAACTACAGGGATAATCCAGTTCTTC	CSVETTGIIQFF
TRBV6-1	-	-	TRBJ2-7	TGTGCCAGCAGTGAAGGCGGTACCTCCTACGAGCAGTACTTC	CASSEGGTSYEQYF
TRBV30	-	-	TRBJ1-2	TGTGCCTGGAGAGATTTCAGGGGAAAACACGTCGGCTACACCTTC	CAWRDFRGKHVGYTF
TRBV4-1	-	TRBD2	TRBJ2-1	TGCGCCAGCAGCCAAACGAGACTAGCGGGAACTCTAACGGGCAATGAGCAGTTCTTC	CASSQTRLAGTLTGNEQFF
TRBV9	-	-	TRBJ2-4	TGTGCCAGCAGCGTAGAGGTCTGGGGAGACATTCAGTACTTC	CASSVEVWGDIQYF
TRBV5-6	-	TRBD1	TRBJ1-4	TGTGCCAGCAGCTTGGAAGGGGGCTCAGGGAAACTGTTTTTT	CASSLEGGSGKLFF
TRBV29-1	-	-	TRBJ2-4	TGCAGCGTTGAAGGGGCGTGGAACGGTACCAAAAACATTCAGTACTTC	CSVEGAWNGTKNIQYF
TRBV19	-	-	TRBJ1-5	TGTGCCAGTAGTATAAGGGGGTATGATGTCGGAGATCAGCCCCAGCATTTT	CASSIRGYDVGDQPQHF
TRBV25-1	once	TRBD1	TRBJ1-1	TGTGCCAGCAGTGAATATGTTGGGACAGGGGGATCCCCCCCTGAAGCTTTCTTT	CASSEYVGTGGSPPEAFF
TRBV28	-	-	TRBJ1-2	TGTGCCAGCAGCAGGGCAGCTAACTATGGCTACACCTTC	CASSRAANYGYTF
TRBV5-1	once	-	TRBJ1-1	TGCGCCAGCAGCATGGGACGTAGGGGCCTGAACACTGAAGCTTTCTTT	CASSMGRRGLNTEAFF
TRBV20-1	-	-	TRBJ1-6	TGCAGTGCTGGGAGGGATTCACCCCTCCACTTT	CSAGRDSPLHF
TRBV7-8	once	-	TRBJ2-5	TGTGCCAGCAGGTCTGGACAGCTCCAAGAGACCCAGTACTTC	CASRSGQLQETQYF
TRBV5-6	once	TRBD1	TRBJ2-7	TGTGCCAGCAGCCAGGGACAGGGGGCCTACGAGCAGTACTTC	CASSQGQGAYEQYF
TRBV11-3	-	-	TRBJ2-5	TGTGCCAGCAGATCCACCCTAGAGAAAGAGACCCAGTACTTC	CASRSTLEKETQYF
TRBV5-1	-	TRBD1	TRBJ2-1	TGCGCCAGCAGCGTGGGACAGGGTTACAATGAGCAGTTCTTC	CASSVGQGYNEQFF
TRBV15	-	-	TRBJ2-7	TGTGCCACCAGCACAGAGGGAGGAGGCTCCTACGAGCAGTACTTC	CATSTEGGGSYEQYF
TRBV7-2	-	TRBD1	TRBJ1-2	TGTGCCAGCAGCAACAGGGGGTATGGCTACACCTTC	CASSNRGYGYTF